This T cell receptor beta chain emerged from a study of cytomegalovirus exposure and HLA in healthy donors (dated by TCRdb to 2017 to 2019). As for the study more broadly: An earlier analysis of several hundred of the donors reported about 290 Gb of sequence data and more than 90 million unique TCR beta sequences from 150 million to 200 million T cells. HLA typing covered class I and class II loci at four-digit resolution. An early release that covered 640 HLA-typed donors contained about 300 gigabases of sequencing data and about 84 million unique TCR sequences. About five DR-DQ haplotypes were treated as single units for association and clustering because of strong linkage in the cohort. Of the roughly 410 genotyped donors, roughly 80% were placed in the genetic ancestry cluster associated with self-reported Caucasian donors. Donor age, sex, ethnicity and CMV serostatus were collected together with the repertoire data. Every repertoire in the discovery cohort had been generated on one and the same sequencing platform. High-throughput TCR immunosequencing, statistical association of individual TCRs with disease status, and machine learning were combined to predict cytomegalovirus infection status. In the later analysis, no new phenotypic data were used to find candidate immune exposures; instead, reliance was placed on TCR beta sequences and their occurrence across donors. Along with the approximately 650-subject first cohort, a separate validation cohort of 120 different subjects was used. The study used immunosequencing to profile the T cell repertoires of around 600 subjects and linked those repertoires to cytomegalovirus serostatus. Among several hundred genotyped donors of the cohort, an average of around 250,000 unique TCR beta nucleotide sequences was sequenced per donor, of which about 18% were non-productive. In an earlier analysis of 550 to 700 of the donors, high-throughput TCR beta sequencing was used to judge whether each TCR beta V gene segment behaved as functional or pseudogenic. A later genetic analysis took genome-wide SNP genotypes for about three fifths of the roughly 670 donors and used that subset as a discovery cohort. The study was designed to test whether signatures of past pathogen exposure could be identified by cataloging public T cell receptors. The number of donors typed differed by locus, with roughly 629-640 for A, B, C, DRB1 and DQB1, 522 for DQA1, nearly 610 for DPA1, and 450 to 480 for DPB1. A later analysis re-examined previously published TCR beta repertoires from roughly 720 donors and added high-resolution HLA genotyping to investigate patterns of TCR occurrence.

What the study reported, not specific to this receptor: A few of the identified cytomegalovirus-associated TCR beta chains were confirmed in vitro to be specific for cytomegalovirus antigens. A further reported finding was that TCR beta sequences accurately predicted the HLA-A and HLA-B alleles for most subjects in the first cohort. According to a later analysis, parvovirus B19, influenza, CMV and Epstein-Barr virus appeared linked to several top co-occurrence clusters. Some IMGT-functional V segments, including TRBV6-2 and TRBV6-3, could not be distinguished by the 87-base-pair reads and were therefore excluded. In a later genetic analysis, a missense DCLRE1C variant was associated with V-gene and J-gene trimming of TCR beta chains, and the association was replicated in an independent cohort. Correlated functional status among segregating V segments might reflect linkage disequilibrium, but an unknown experimental factor could not be ruled out. Because counts were too low, some 17 rarely observed V segments, including chromosome 9 orphons, were excluded from the earlier analysis of 587 of the donors. Only TCR beta chains were sequenced in this cohort, and the absence of alpha or paired-chain data limited detectable features. A group of highly shared sequence variants was considered likely to be a technical artifact of the sequencing pipeline. A later analysis found that TCR association rates varied across HLA loci, with DRB1 alleles showing the most associated TCRs and HLA-C alleles the fewest. HLA typing was unavailable for some donors at each locus, so association tests used only the typed subset. CMV serostatus was the only immune exposure information available for the cohort. It was suggested by the authors that the approach could potentially be generalized to other disease states and immunological phenotypes. A later analysis associated 16,951 TCR beta sequences with specific HLA alleles at a false discovery rate of 0.05. When HLA alleles, especially DR and DQ, strongly co-occurred, TCR associations were difficult to assign to individual alleles. Most TCR sequences were observed very rarely across donors, whereas some public TCRs were present in many individuals. In an earlier analysis of 450 to 750 of the donors, most TCR beta V segments appeared in productive rearrangements about 90% or about 30% of the time, broadly matching IMGT annotations. Most CMV-associated TCR beta chains appeared to be HLA-restricted in a later analysis, and the HLA associations seemed to be driven largely by CMV exposure. The presence/absence analyses assumed that sequencing depth was roughly uniform across donors, and that assumption may not be true. Compared with equally common non-associated chains, HLA-associated TCR beta chains in a later analysis were more clonally expanded and had lower generation probabilities. A later genetic analysis reported fewer N-insertions in productive TCRs among donors in an Asian-associated ancestry cluster than the roughly 690-donor mean. The study listed 164 TCR beta chains as associated with cytomegalovirus. Cytomegalovirus status was reported to be diagnosed by the classifier with high specificity and sensitivity in both the original and validation cohorts.

The method was the immunoSEQ multiplex PCR assay. For the multiplex PCR, a mixture combining 60 forward primers for TCR Vbeta segments and 13 reverse primers for TCR Jbeta segments was used. The CDR3 region of rearranged TCR beta genes was amplified from genomic DNA with a multiplex PCR assay. On the Illumina HiSeq System, the amplified TCR beta libraries were sequenced as 87-base-pair reads. As for how the authors treated the data: A later analysis counted about 80 million unique TCR beta chains across the 550 to 750 repertoires, and roughly 11 million of these chains were shared by at least two donors. Raw reads were error-corrected and collapsed into unique sequences by a nearest-neighbor algorithm in which closely related sequences were merged to remove PCR and sequencing errors. Alignment of CDR3 sequences to IMGT reference sequences was used to assign V, D and J gene segments. For a sequence to be retained, a match of at least six nucleotides to both a V gene segment and a J gene segment was required. Rearrangements were called productive when the CDR3 lacked stop codons and stayed in frame with V and J; all others were non-productive. Following IMGT convention, CDR3 was defined as the stretch from the second conserved V-encoded cysteine up to the conserved J-encoded phenylalanine. The earlier analysis of a few hundred of the donors excluded any sequence lacking an unambiguous match to a single V gene segment. An earlier analysis of a few hundred of the donors classified V segments as functional when productive rearrangements were above 56.7% and as segregating when the standard deviation between donors was above 5%. A statistical classification framework was developed to diagnose cytomegalovirus status using the catalog of TCR beta chain sequences. In a later analysis, TCR nucleotide sequences were compared against IMGT/GENE-DB human TR gene sequences so that V and J genes could be assigned. In a later analysis, CDR3 sequences and most-parsimonious VDJ recombination scenarios were assigned using the TCRdist pipeline. In a later analysis, each TCR beta chain was defined by its CDR3 amino acid sequence together with its V-gene family, and reads lacking a unique V-gene family were excluded. In a later analysis, around 650 highly shared, low-generation-probability nucleotide sequences were removed to address suspected cross-contamination and a sequencing artifact. In a later analysis, a clonal expansion index for each public chain was calculated from normalized within-repertoire ranks of inferred template counts. A later analysis computed generation probabilities with a VDJ recombination model fitted to out-of-frame rearrangements, and checked the results against IGoR. In a later analysis, TCR-TCR, TCR-HLA and TCR-CMV co-occurrence was scored with hypergeometric tests, and a repertoire-size bias correction was applied to TCR pairs. In a later analysis, false discovery rates were estimated by permuting HLA or CMV assignments 20 times. In a later analysis, co-occurring TCRs were grouped with DBSCAN, and TCRdist sequence similarity was added when clustering was performed within HLA-allele-positive subsets. Co-occurrence clustering excluded repertoires with fewer than 30,000 or more than 120,000 public chains, plus five with anomalous nucleotide sharing. Imported from immuneACCESS, the table was reduced by TCRdb to in-frame sequences with V and J called. These copies leave out some clones; in studies compared against another copy, an unresolved V gene accounts for under half, and the cause of the remainder is not known. For V, J and clone size, that table is used; D and trimming come from the DNA. The sample table on file contains around 74,000 clones. The ten largest clones represent around 13% of the sample.

The cohort comprised around 690 healthy bone marrow donors. At the time of sampling, every cohort member was nominally healthy, though immune exposures that went unrecorded were likely present. The donor tested CMV seropositive, placing the donor among the roughly 300 seropositive members of the cohort. Each donor provided a peripheral blood sample, and peripheral blood mononuclear cells were used for TCR beta sequencing. Genomic DNA was extracted from the blood cell samples with the Qiagen DNeasy Blood Extraction Kit. Based on the germline V gene, the CDR1 and CDR2 sequences are KGHSH and LQKENI. At the junction V is shortened by 1 base and J by 2 bases, with 14 bases in between. From the cysteine through the phenylalanine, the CDR3 covers 16 amino acids. The sequence is cut down to CDR3 DNA, 48 bases in frame from base 1. With regard to this clone: No cognate antigen has been identified for it.

The sequencing input was PBMCs. This TCR came from a man aged 45-65 years in good health and CMV-seropositive. Rearrangement joined TRBV18 to TRBJ1-1; matching of 5 bases hints at TRBD1 as the D gene. The base sequence is TGTGCCAGCTCACCACGGCGGGTGGGACTTAACACTGAAGCTTTCTTT. It translates as CASSPRRVGLNTEAFF.